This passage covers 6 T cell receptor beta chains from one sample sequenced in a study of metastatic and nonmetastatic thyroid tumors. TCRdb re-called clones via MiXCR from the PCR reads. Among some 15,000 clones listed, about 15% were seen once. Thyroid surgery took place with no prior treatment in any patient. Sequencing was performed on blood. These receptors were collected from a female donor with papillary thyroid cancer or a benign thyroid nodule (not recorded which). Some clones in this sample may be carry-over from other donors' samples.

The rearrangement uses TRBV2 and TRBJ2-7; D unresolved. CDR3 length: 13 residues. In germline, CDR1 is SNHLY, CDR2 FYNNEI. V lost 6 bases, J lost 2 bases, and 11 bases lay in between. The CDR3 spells CASRSDGPYEQYF. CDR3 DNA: TGTGCCAGCAGATCGGACGGCCCCTACGAGCAGTACTTC.

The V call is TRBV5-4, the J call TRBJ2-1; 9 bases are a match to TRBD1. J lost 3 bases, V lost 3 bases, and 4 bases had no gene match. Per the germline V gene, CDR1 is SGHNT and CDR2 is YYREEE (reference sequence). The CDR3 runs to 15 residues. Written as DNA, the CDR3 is TGTGCCAGCAGCTCCTGGACAGGGGTCTACAATGAGCAGTTCTTC. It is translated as CASSSWTGVYNEQFF.

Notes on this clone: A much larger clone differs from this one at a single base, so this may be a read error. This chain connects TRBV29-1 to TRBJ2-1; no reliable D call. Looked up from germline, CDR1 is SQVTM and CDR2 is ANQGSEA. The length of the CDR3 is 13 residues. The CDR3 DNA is TGCGGCGTTGGGGTAAGGAGCTACAATGAGCAGTTCTTC. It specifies CGVGVRSYNEQFF.

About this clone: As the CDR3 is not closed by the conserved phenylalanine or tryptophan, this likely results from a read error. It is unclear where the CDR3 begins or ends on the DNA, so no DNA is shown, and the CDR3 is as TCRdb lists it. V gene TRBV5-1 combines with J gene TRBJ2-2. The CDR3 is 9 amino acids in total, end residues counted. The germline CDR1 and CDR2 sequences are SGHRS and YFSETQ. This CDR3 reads CASSLDAAG.

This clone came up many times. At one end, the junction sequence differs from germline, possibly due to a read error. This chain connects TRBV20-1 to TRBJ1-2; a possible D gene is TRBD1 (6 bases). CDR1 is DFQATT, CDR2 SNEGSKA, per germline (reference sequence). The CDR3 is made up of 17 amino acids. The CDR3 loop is CSARVGQGPRENNGYTF. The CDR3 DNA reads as TGCAGTGCGAGAGTGGGGCAGGGGCCCCGAGAAAATAATGGCTACACCTTC.

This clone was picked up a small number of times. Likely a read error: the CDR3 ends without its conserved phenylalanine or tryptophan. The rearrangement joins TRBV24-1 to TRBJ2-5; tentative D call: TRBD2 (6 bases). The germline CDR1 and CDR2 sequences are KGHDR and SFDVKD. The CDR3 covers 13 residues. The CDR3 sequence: CDTSAGTSETQYL. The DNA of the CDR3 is TGTGACACCAGTGCCGGGACTTCGGAGACCCAGTACCTC.